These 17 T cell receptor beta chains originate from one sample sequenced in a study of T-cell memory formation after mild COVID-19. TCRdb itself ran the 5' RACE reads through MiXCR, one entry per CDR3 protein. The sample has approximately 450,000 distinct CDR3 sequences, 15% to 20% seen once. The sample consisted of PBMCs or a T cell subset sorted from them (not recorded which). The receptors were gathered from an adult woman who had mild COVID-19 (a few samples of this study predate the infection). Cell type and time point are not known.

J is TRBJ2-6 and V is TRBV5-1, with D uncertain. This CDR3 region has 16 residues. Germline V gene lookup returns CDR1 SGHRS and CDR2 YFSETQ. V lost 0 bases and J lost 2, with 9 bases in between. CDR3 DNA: TGCGCCAGCAGCTTGGAGGGTCGGACTGGGGCCAACGTCCTGACTTTC. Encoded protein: CASSLEGRTGANVLTF.

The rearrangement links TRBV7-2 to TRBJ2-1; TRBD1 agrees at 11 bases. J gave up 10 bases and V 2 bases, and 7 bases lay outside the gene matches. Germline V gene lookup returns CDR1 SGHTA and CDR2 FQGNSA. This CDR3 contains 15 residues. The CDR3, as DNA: TGTGCCAGCAGCTTACACGGACAGGGGGCATGGGAGCAGTTCTTC. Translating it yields CASSLHGQGAWEQFF.

CDR3 protein: CASSQWTGVNEQFF. The CDR3 DNA is TGCGCCAGCAGCCAATGGACAGGGGTCAATGAGCAGTTCTTC. The chain carries TRBV4-3 and TRBJ2-1, with 9 nucleotides matching TRBD1. The CDR3 extends over 14 amino acids. Germline CDR1 LGHNA, CDR2 YSLEER. V lost 2 bases, J lost 6 bases, and 2 bases stayed unmatched.

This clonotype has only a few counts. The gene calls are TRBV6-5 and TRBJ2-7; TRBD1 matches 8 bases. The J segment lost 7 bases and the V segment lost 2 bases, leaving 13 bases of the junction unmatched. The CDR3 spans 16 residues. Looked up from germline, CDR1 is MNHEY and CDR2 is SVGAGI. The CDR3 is CASSYDRQGALGEQYF. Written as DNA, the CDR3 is TGTGCCAGCAGTTACGATAGGCAGGGGGCACTGGGAGAGCAGTACTTC.

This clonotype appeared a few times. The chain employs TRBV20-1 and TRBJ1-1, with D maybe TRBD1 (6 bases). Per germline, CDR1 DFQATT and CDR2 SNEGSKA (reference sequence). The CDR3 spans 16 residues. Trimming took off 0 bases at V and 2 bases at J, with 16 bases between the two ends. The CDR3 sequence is CSARDRGGLPNTEAFF. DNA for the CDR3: TGCAGTGCTAGAGATCGGGGGGGGCTACCCAACACTGAAGCTTTCTTT.

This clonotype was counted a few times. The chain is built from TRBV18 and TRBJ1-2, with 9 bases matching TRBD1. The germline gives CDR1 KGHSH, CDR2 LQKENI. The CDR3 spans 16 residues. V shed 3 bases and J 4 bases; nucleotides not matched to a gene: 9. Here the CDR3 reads CASSPSPPTGGYGYTF. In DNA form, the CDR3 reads TGTGCCAGCTCACCCTCTCCGCCGACAGGGGGCTATGGCTACACCTTC.

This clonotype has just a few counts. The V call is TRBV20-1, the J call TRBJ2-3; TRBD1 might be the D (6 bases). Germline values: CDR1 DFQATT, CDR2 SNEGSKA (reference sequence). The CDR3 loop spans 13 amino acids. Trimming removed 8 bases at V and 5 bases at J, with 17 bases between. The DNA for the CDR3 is TGCAGTCTACAGGGTACAGGGAAAGATACGCAGTATTTT. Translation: CSLQGTGKDTQYF.

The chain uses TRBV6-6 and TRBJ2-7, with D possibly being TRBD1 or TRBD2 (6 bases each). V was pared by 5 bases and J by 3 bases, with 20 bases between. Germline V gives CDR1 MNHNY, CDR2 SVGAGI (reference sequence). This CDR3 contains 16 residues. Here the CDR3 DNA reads TGTGCCAGCAGTACCCTCGGGGGCGGGGTGAGCTACGAGCAGTACTTC. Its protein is CASSTLGGGVSYEQYF.

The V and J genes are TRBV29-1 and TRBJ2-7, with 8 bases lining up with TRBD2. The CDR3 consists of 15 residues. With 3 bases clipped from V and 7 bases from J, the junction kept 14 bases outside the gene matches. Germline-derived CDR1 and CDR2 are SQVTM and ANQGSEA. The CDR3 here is CSVETTLAGGPEQYF. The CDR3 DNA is TGCAGCGTTGAGACTACCCTGGCGGGGGGCCCAGAGCAGTACTTC.

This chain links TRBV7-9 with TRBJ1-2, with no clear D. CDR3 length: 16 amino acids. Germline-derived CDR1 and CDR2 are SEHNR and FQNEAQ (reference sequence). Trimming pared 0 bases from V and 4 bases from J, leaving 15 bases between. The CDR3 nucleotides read TGTGCCAGCAGCTTAGCAAATATTCCGAAAATCTATGGCTACACCTTC. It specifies CASSLANIPKIYGYTF.

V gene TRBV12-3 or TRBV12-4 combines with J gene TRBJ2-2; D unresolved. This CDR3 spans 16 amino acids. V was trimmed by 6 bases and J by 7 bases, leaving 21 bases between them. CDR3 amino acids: CASSLSPLILGGELFF. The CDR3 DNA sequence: TGTGCCAGCAGCCTTAGTCCCCTAATCCTCGGCGGGGAGCTGTTTTTT.

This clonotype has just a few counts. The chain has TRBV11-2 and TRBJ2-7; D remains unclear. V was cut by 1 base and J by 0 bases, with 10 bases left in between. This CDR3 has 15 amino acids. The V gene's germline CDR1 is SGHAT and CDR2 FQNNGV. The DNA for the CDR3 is TGTGCCAGCAGCTTAGTGGTTGCTAGCTCCTACGAGCAGTACTTC. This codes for CASSLVVASSYEQYF.

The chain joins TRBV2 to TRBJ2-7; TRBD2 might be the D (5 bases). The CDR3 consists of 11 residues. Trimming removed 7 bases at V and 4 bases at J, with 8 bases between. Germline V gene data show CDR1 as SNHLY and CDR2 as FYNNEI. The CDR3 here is CASIRGYEQYF. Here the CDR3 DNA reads TGTGCCAGCATCCGAGGGTACGAGCAGTACTTC.

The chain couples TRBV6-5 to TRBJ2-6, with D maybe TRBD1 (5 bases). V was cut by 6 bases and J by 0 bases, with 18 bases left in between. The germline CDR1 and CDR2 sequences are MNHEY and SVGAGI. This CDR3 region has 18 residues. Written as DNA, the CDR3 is TGTGCCAGCAGCCGACAGTGGAGACAACGCTCTGGGGCCAACGTCCTGACTTTC. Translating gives CASSRQWRQRSGANVLTF.

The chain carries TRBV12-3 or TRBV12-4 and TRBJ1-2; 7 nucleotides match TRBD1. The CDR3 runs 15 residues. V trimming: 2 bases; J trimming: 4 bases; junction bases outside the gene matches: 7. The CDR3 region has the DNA TGTGCCAGCAGTTTAACGGCCGGGACAGTCTATGGCTACACCTTC. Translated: CASSLTAGTVYGYTF.

In DNA, the CDR3 is TGTGCCAGCAGGCCGCCGGGACTCGAGTACCAAGAGACCCAGTACTTC. It yields the protein CASRPPGLEYQETQYF. V usage is TRBV12-3 or TRBV12-4 and J usage is TRBJ2-5; weak D call: TRBD2 (6 bases). The CDR3 loop spans 16 amino acids. Trimming took 6 bases from V and 0 from J, leaving 17 bases between them.

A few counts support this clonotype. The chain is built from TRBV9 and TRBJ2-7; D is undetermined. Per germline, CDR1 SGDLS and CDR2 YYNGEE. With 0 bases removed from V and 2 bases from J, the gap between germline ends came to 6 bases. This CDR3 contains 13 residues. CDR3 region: CASSVGATYEQYF. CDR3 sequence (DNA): TGTGCCAGCAGCGTAGGGGCAACCTACGAGCAGTACTTC.